This T cell receptor beta chain was recovered during a study of shared clonotypes between healthy human individuals. The study, taken as a whole, reports: Roughly 5% of naive CD4 clonotypes were common to a few donors. Researchers sampled only blood; tissue repertoires likely differ.

The V gene's germline CDR1 is MDHEN and CDR2 SYDVKM. Trimming took off 5 bases at V and 5 bases at J, with 16 bases between the two ends. The CDR3 runs to 15 residues. Each sorted subset replicate got 200 ng genomic DNA, tens of thousands of genomes. Clones were sequenced by immunoSEQ multiplex PCR, and TCRdb holds only the in-frame ones, with some missing. The sample holds some 1,400,000 clones, roughly 96% seen once. A note on this clone: The antigen remains unidentified.

The chain combines TRBV28 with TRBJ1-5; TRBD1 is a possible D gene (6 bases). The source of this sequence is a young man in good health. The sequenced sample was naive CD4+ T cells sorted from blood. Subset of the sample: CD45RA+ positively selected. The CDR3 is CASSSRDTFYQPQHF. The CDR3, as DNA: TGTGCCAGCAGTAGCCGGGACACCTTCTATCAGCCCCAGCATTTT.